These 12 T cell receptor beta chains were sequenced from one sample in a study of shared clonotypes between healthy human individuals. Clones were sequenced by immunoSEQ multiplex PCR, and TCRdb holds only the in-frame ones, with some missing. Seen here are approximately 2,000,000 clones, around 95% observed once, and the top ten hold around 1.7%. The naive CD8 fraction comprised CD45RO-negative cells positively selected for CCR7 and excluded terminally differentiated effector memory CD45RA+ cells. The sample taken for sequencing was naive CD8+ T cells from PBMCs. All receptors derive from a man younger than 35 in good health. Some clones in this sample may be carry-over from other donors' samples.

On this clone: Other DNA sequences in this sample translate to the same CDR3. The V call is TRBV13, the J call TRBJ2-3; D unresolved. Germline V gene lookup returns CDR1 PRHDT and CDR2 FYEKMQ (reference sequence). The CDR3 runs to 13 residues. Trimming cost V 0 bases and J 4 bases, with 5 bases left between them. The CDR3 nucleotides read TGTGCCAGCAGCTTAGGCCTCTCAGATACGCAGTATTTT. Translating gives CASSLGLSDTQYF.

A few counts support this clone. The rearrangement joins TRBV7-9 to TRBJ1-1, with TRBD1 as a possible D gene (5 bases). V lost 5 bases to trimming and J lost 6 bases, with 13 bases between them. CDR3 length: 13 residues. Germline assignment: CDR1 SEHNR and CDR2 FQNEAQ (reference sequence). CDR3 loop: CASSHQGVAEAFF. CDR3 nucleotides: TGTGCCAGCAGCCATCAAGGGGTGGCTGAAGCTTTCTTT.

The chain links TRBV4-2 to TRBJ2-1, with a tentative D call TRBD2 (5 bases). Germline CDR1 is LGHNA and CDR2 is YNFKEQ. The V and J ends lost 3 bases and 0 bases respectively, with 15 bases between them. This CDR3 has 17 amino acids. CDR3 loop: CASSQTPGTHSYNEQFF. The CDR3 DNA reads TGTGCCAGCAGCCAGACTCCGGGAACCCACTCCTACAATGAGCAGTTCTTC.

The chain combines TRBV14 with TRBJ1-2, with TRBD1 as a possible D gene (5 bases). This CDR3 spans 15 amino acids. The ends were cut back, 4 bases at V and 4 bases at J, with 16 bases in the middle. Germline loops: CDR1 SGHDN, CDR2 FVKESK. The CDR3 sequence: CASSPGNYGGYGYTF. The CDR3 region has the DNA TGTGCCAGCAGCCCGGGGAACTACGGGGGCTATGGCTACACCTTC.

This clone was seen only once. The V call is TRBV9, the J call TRBJ1-2, with D perhaps matching TRBD1 (6 bases). CDR1 is SGDLS, CDR2 YYNGEE, per germline. V dropped 3 bases and J dropped 8 bases, with 23 bases sitting between them. The CDR3 contains 16 residues. For the CDR3, the DNA is TGTGCCAGCAGCGAATCCCTGGACAGTCGGGAAGGGGGCTACACCTTC. As protein: CASSESLDSREGGYTF.

The chain uses TRBV9 and TRBJ2-1, with TRBD2 as a possible D gene (5 bases). The germline V gene has CDR1 SGDLS and CDR2 YYNGEE. The CDR3 sequence is 12 residues long. V lost 3 bases and J 10 bases, leaving 11 bases between the germline ends. The CDR3 DNA follows: TGTGCCAGCAGCGGCCTAGCAAGAGAGCAGTTCTTC. It translates to CASSGLAREQFF.

The CDR3 DNA reads as TGTGCCAGCACCGGGGACGGCGCCTACGAGCAGTACTTC. It specifies CASTGDGAYEQYF. J is TRBJ2-7 and V is TRBV27; D possibly matches TRBD1 or TRBD2 (5 bases each). Trimming took off 7 bases at V and 2 bases at J, with 12 bases between the two ends. The CDR3 is 13 residues long. Germline loops: CDR1 MNHEY, CDR2 SMNVEV (reference sequence).

The chain combines TRBV27 with TRBJ2-1; TRBD2 aligns across 8 bases. The V and J ends lost 4 bases and 3 bases, in that order; junction bases with no gene match: 5. CDR1 is MNHEY and CDR2 is SMNVEV in the germline V gene (reference sequence). The CDR3 runs to 15 residues. The CDR3 loop reads CASSSWTSSYNEQFF. The DNA of the CDR3 is TGTGCCAGCAGTTCCTGGACTAGCAGCTACAATGAGCAGTTCTTC.

Only one count was recorded for this clone. This sequence joins TRBV7-9 and TRBJ2-1; D gene uncertain. The V gene's germline CDR1 is SEHNR and CDR2 FQNEAQ (reference sequence). The CDR3 spans 15 residues. The V gene lost 5 bases and the J gene lost 3 bases, with 14 bases spanning the gap. Here the CDR3 DNA reads TGTGCCAGCAGCCCCCCAAAGGGTTTCTACAATGAGCAGTTCTTC. Amino acids: CASSPPKGFYNEQFF.

The chain recombines TRBV15 with TRBJ2-7; TRBD2 is a possible D gene (5 bases). From germline, CDR1 is LNHNV and CDR2 YYDKDF (reference sequence). This CDR3 is 15 amino acids long. V lost 3 bases, J lost 2 bases, and 14 bases lay in between. The CDR3 is CATSSLRAAPYEQYF. The CDR3 DNA reads TGTGCCACCAGCAGCCTGCGGGCCGCCCCCTACGAGCAGTACTTC.

Concerning this clone: Because the CDR3's place on the DNA is in doubt, the DNA is left out and the CDR3 is given as listed by TCRdb. V gene TRBV12-5 combines with J gene TRBJ1-2; the D call of TRBD1 is as the table states it, not checked on the DNA. Germline loops: CDR1 LGHNT, CDR2 FRNRAP. With termini counted, the CDR3 has 16 amino acids. This CDR3 reads CASGLGMGQTNYGYTF.

J is TRBJ2-4 and V is TRBV15; D gene uncertain. CDR1 is LNHNV, CDR2 YYDKDF, per germline (reference sequence). Trimming took off 6 bases at V and 1 base at J, with 16 bases between the two ends. This CDR3 is built from 16 residues. The chain's CDR3 is CATRFVGTRAKNIQYF. In DNA, the CDR3 is TGTGCCACCAGATTCGTGGGAACACGGGCCAAAAACATTCAGTACTTC.